A single sample is the source of the 20 T cell receptor beta chains below, sequenced in a study of identical twins. TCRdb re-analysed the 5' RACE reads in MiXCR, keeping a single row per CDR3 protein. The top ten clones hold around 1.6% of a sample with about 900,000 distinct CDR3 sequences, roughly an eighth of them seen once. These data are also associated with another study on yellow fever vaccine responses in identical twins.

The sequenced sample consisted of PBMCs. The receptors come from a woman younger than 30 in good health.

The table lists this clonotype with a few counts. The chain carries TRBV20-1 and TRBJ2-5; weak D call: TRBD1 (5 bases). Deletions cut 0 bases from V and 5 bases from J, with 19 bases between. Per the germline V gene, CDR1 is DFQATT and CDR2 is SNEGSKA (reference sequence). The CDR3 totals 16 residues. CDR3 sequence (DNA): TGCAGTGCTAGAGATCTGGCAGGGATGATTTCTGAGACCCAGTACTTC. Residues: CSARDLAGMISETQYF.

The chain recombines TRBV5-6 with TRBJ1-3; tentative D call: TRBD1 (6 bases). This CDR3 contains 15 residues. Germline values: CDR1 SGHDT, CDR2 YYEEEE. V shed 6 bases and J shed 2 bases, with 15 bases lying between them. In DNA, the CDR3 is TGTGCCAGCACTGAACAGGGCCTGGCTGGAAACACCATATATTTT. Its protein is CASTEQGLAGNTIYF.

This clonotype turned up a few times. This sequence joins TRBV5-1 and TRBJ2-5; D unclear. Germline V gene data show CDR1 as SGHRS and CDR2 as YFSETQ. Deletions cut 5 bases from V and 3 bases from J, with 11 bases between. CDR3 length equals 13 residues. CDR3 sequence: CASRQGSEETQYF. CDR3 coding DNA: TGCGCCAGCAGACAAGGGTCAGAAGAGACCCAGTACTTC.

CDR3 in DNA: TGCGCCAGCAGAACGAACCAGGGGAAAGACACTGAAGCTTTCTTT. Encoded protein: CASRTNQGKDTEAFF. The chain is built from TRBV4-1 and TRBJ1-1, with D possibly matching TRBD1 (6 bases). CDR3 length: 15 residues. Trimming left V 6 bases short and J 3 bases short, with 17 bases between. Germline CDR1 reads MGHRA; CDR2 reads YSYEKL.

Only a few counts were recorded for this clonotype. The V and J genes are TRBV3-1 and TRBJ1-1; D might be TRBD1 (6 bases). CDR1 and CDR2 (germline): LGHDT, YNNKEL (reference sequence). V dropped 3 bases and J dropped 4 bases, with 12 bases sitting between them. This CDR3 is 14 amino acids long. The CDR3, as DNA: TGTGCCAGCAGCCATGAACAGGGTAGCACTGAAGCTTTCTTT. Translated: CASSHEQGSTEAFF.

This chain links TRBV7-8 with TRBJ1-1; D is ambiguous. Germline-derived CDR1 and CDR2 are SGHVS and FQNEAQ. The length of the CDR3 is 13 residues. Deletions cut 5 bases from V and 4 bases from J, with 11 bases between. The CDR3, as DNA: TGTGCCAGCAGCAGACAAGAGATCACTGAAGCTTTCTTT. Translation gives CASSRQEITEAFF.

This clonotype has more than one count but fewer than ten. The chain employs TRBV7-9 and TRBJ2-1; TRBD2 matches at 8 bases. This CDR3 has 12 amino acids. Per germline, CDR1 SEHNR and CDR2 FQNEAQ (reference sequence). J lost 2 bases, V lost 11 bases, and 2 bases had no gene match. The CDR3 is CAPGGAYNEQFF. The CDR3 DNA reads as TGTGCCCCCGGGGGGGCCTACAATGAGCAGTTCTTC.

This clonotype was counted between two and nine times. The V and J genes are TRBV12-3 or TRBV12-4 and TRBJ1-1; D unclear. The V end lost 3 bases, the J end lost 12 bases, and 14 bases lay between the germline ends. This CDR3 has 12 amino acids. Here the CDR3 DNA reads TGTGCCAGCAGTTTTGGAAAGACCAGGCCTTTCTTT. It translates to CASSFGKTRPFF.

There are many counts of this clonotype. The chain has TRBV5-1 and TRBJ2-7, with no clear D. CDR1 is SGHRS, CDR2 YFSETQ, per germline. With 0 bases removed from V and 1 base from J, the gap between germline ends came to 11 bases. The CDR3 totals 15 residues. CDR3 region: CASSLDWAASYEQYF. As DNA, the CDR3 is TGCGCCAGCAGCTTGGATTGGGCGGCATCCTACGAGCAGTACTTC.

The chain carries TRBV7-8 and TRBJ2-1, with 7 nucleotides matching TRBD2. The junction had 15 bases not matched to a gene; V was cut back by 6 bases and J by 7 bases. Germline V lookup: CDR1 SGHVS, CDR2 FQNEAQ. The CDR3 has 16 residues. The CDR3: CASRLTGTTMLNEQFF. In DNA form, the CDR3 reads TGTGCCAGCAGATTAACCGGGACTACCATGTTGAATGAGCAGTTCTTC.

The V and J genes are TRBV7-9 and TRBJ2-5; 9 bases line up with TRBD2. Germline loops: CDR1 SEHNR, CDR2 FQNEAQ (reference sequence). V lost 6 bases to trimming and J lost 3 bases; unmatched junction nucleotides: 8. This CDR3 has 15 residues. The CDR3: CASSQGLALKETQYF. The CDR3 DNA is TGTGCCAGCAGTCAGGGACTAGCCCTTAAAGAGACCCAGTACTTC.

This clonotype was counted a few times. The V gene is TRBV5-1, the J gene TRBJ2-2; D gene ambiguous. CDR1 is SGHRS, CDR2 YFSETQ, per germline. The CDR3 extends over 15 amino acids. Trimming pared 3 bases from V and 6 bases from J, leaving 15 bases between. The CDR3 region is CASSSAVGGSGELFF. The DNA of the CDR3 is TGCGCCAGCAGCTCGGCTGTGGGTGGTTCCGGGGAGCTGTTTTTT.

The chain is built from TRBV20-1 and TRBJ1-5, with D hard to call. This CDR3 has 16 residues. Germline CDR1 reads DFQATT; CDR2 reads SNEGSKA (reference sequence). Trimming stripped 0 bases from V and 1 base from J, with 13 bases between. CDR3 DNA: TGCAGTGCTAGAGATGAGGCCAAAATGAGCAATCAGCCCCAGCATTTT. Residues: CSARDEAKMSNQPQHF.

This clonotype was seen only a few times. The chain recombines TRBV7-9 with TRBJ2-5; D is unresolved. V was cut by 5 bases and J by 4 bases, with 14 bases left in between. The CDR3 is made up of 14 amino acids. Germline assignment: CDR1 SEHNR and CDR2 FQNEAQ (reference sequence). The CDR3 DNA reads as TGTGCCAGCAGCCCCCAGACTGGCGGAGAGACCCAGTACTTC. It codes for CASSPQTGGETQYF.

This clonotype appeared a few times. V is TRBV20-1 and J is TRBJ2-1; perhaps TRBD1 as D (5 bases). The CDR3 runs 12 residues. Trimming cost V 7 bases and J 6 bases, with 13 bases left between them. Per germline, CDR1 DFQATT and CDR2 SNEGSKA (reference sequence). The CDR3 bases are TGCAGTGTTCAGGGAAGAGGCAATGAGCAGTTCTTC. Its protein product is CSVQGRGNEQFF.

This clonotype was counted between two and nine times. V usage is TRBV15 and J usage is TRBJ2-2, with D unclear. Germline loops: CDR1 LNHNV, CDR2 YYDKDF (reference sequence). V gave up 5 bases and J gave up 7 bases, with 14 bases separating them. This CDR3 is 14 amino acids long. The CDR3 here is CATSFEVYFGELFF. The CDR3 nucleotides are TGTGCCACCAGCTTTGAGGTCTATTTCGGGGAGCTGTTTTTT.

This chain uses TRBV5-1 with TRBJ2-1, with TRBD2 matching over 7 bases. Germline V lookup: CDR1 SGHRS, CDR2 YFSETQ. The CDR3 length is 15 residues. V lost 2 bases to trimming and J lost 3 bases; unmatched junction nucleotides: 5. The CDR3 region has the DNA TGCGCCAGCAGCTTCGCCGGGACTAACTACAATGAGCAGTTCTTC. Translated, it gives CASSFAGTNYNEQFF.

The J gene is TRBJ2-7, the V gene TRBV2; no clear D gene. Germline CDR1 and CDR2: SNHLY and FYNNEI. The CDR3 spans 15 residues. Trimming left V 3 bases short and J 6 bases short, with 18 bases between. The CDR3 DNA reads TGTGCCAGCAGTGACCCGGACCGACCCCCTACCGAGCAGTACGTC. Encoded protein: CASSDPDRPPTEQYV.

V usage is TRBV28 and J usage is TRBJ2-2; D may be TRBD1 (5 bases). The V and J ends lost 7 bases and 0 bases respectively, with 18 bases between them. The CDR3 covers 17 residues. Germline V lookup: CDR1 MDHEN, CDR2 SYDVKM. The CDR3 DNA reads as TGTGCCAGCACCCCCCCAGGGAAGAAGGCGAACACCGGGGAGCTGTTTTTT. Protein product: CASTPPGKKANTGELFF. The entire variable domain, with the rest obtained from reference TRBV28 and TRBJ2-2, is as follows: DVKVTQSSRYLVKRTGEKVFLECVQDMDHENMFWYRQDPGLGLRLIYFSYDVKMKEKGDIPEGYSVSREKKERFSLILESASTNQTSMYLCASTPPGKKANTGELFFGEGSRLTVL.

In its sample, this clonotype was seen a few times. This chain connects TRBV11-3 to TRBJ1-2; D is unresolved. The ends were cut back, 0 bases at V and 6 bases at J, with 11 bases in the middle. CDR1 SGHNT and CDR2 YENEEA come from the germline V gene. The CDR3 consists of 14 residues. CDR3 nucleotides: TGTGCCAGCAGCTTAGAAGGGAGAGCAGATGGCTACACCTTC. Its protein product is CASSLEGRADGYTF.